The TCR beta chain under discussion was sequenced for a study of cytomegalovirus exposure and HLA in healthy donors. Overall study context: A prior analysis found about 110 million unique TCR beta sequences from around 180 million T cells. General study points: Per a later analysis, HLA-associated TCR beta chains showed more clonal expansion than other, equally common TCR beta chains. The sole available immune exposure information was CMV serostatus.

The CDR3 contains 16 residues. V was pared by 3 bases and J by 5 bases, with 15 bases between. Germline lookup yields CDR1 SGDLS and CDR2 YYNGEE. In the PCR, 60 Vbeta and 13 Jbeta primers were used. Clones were sequenced by immunoSEQ multiplex PCR, and TCRdb holds only the in-frame ones, with some missing. The repertoire consists of about 160,000 clones, with about 76% occurring once and the leading ten covering roughly 7.3%. In the case of this clone: Antigen unknown.

The TCR comes from a male donor in good health and CMV-seropositive. The chain joins TRBV9 to TRBJ2-6, with no clear D. The sequencing sample was made of PBMCs. Here the CDR3 DNA reads TGTGCCAGCAGCGACGGCAGGCCCCTTTGGGCCAACGTCCTGACTTTC. The encoded protein is CASSDGRPLWANVLTF.